Below are 20 T cell receptor beta chains sequenced from a single sample in a study of T cell changes during pregnancy in multiple sclerosis. Clones were read by immunoSEQ multiplex PCR, and TCRdb kept only the in-frame ones, dropping some. The repertoire holds more than 60,000 clones, with roughly 90% as singletons. This specimen was peripheral blood, taken before pregnancy. These receptors were taken from a female donor with multiple sclerosis, enrolled in a pregnancy study.

The chain couples TRBV29-1 to TRBJ2-7; perhaps TRBD2 as D (7 bases). Germline lookup yields CDR1 SQVTM and CDR2 ANQGSEA. Trimming stripped 7 bases from V and 6 bases from J, with 16 bases between. CDR3 length equals 12 residues. The CDR3 DNA follows: TGCAGCGCCCGGGGGCTAGCGGTCGAGCAGTACTTC. Amino acids: CSARGLAVEQYF.

This clone was picked up one time. The V gene is TRBV28, the J gene TRBJ2-1, with 9 bases fitting TRBD2. V lost 6 bases and J lost 4; bases outside the gene matches: 7. The germline V gene has CDR1 MDHEN and CDR2 SYDVKM. CDR3 length: 15 amino acids. The CDR3 protein is CASSSNSGGYNEQFF. The CDR3 bases are TGTGCCAGCAGCTCTAATAGCGGGGGATACAATGAGCAGTTCTTC.

This chain joins TRBV7-2 and TRBJ2-1; a weak D match, TRBD2 (5 bases). Between the trimmed V and J ends, which lost 3 bases and 2 bases, there was a span of 14 bases. The germline gives CDR1 SGHTA, CDR2 FQGNSA. The CDR3 sequence is 16 residues long. The CDR3 sequence is CASSLRGSITYNEQFF. The CDR3 nucleotides are TGTGCCAGCAGCTTGAGAGGGTCCATAACCTACAATGAGCAGTTCTTC.

The chain links TRBV9 to TRBJ2-7; tentative D call: TRBD1 (7 bases). The CDR3 runs to 15 residues. Trimming pared 4 bases from V and 1 base from J, leaving 15 bases between. The germline V gene has CDR1 SGDLS and CDR2 YYNGEE. CDR3: CASSPQGDSSYEQYF. CDR3 in DNA: TGTGCCAGCAGCCCCCAGGGGGACTCGTCCTACGAGCAGTACTTC.

The rearrangement uses TRBV7-9 and TRBJ1-3, with 7 nucleotides matching TRBD1. CDR1 and CDR2 from the germline V gene are SEHNR and FQNEAQ (reference sequence). V dropped 0 bases and J dropped 1; count of bases not matched to a gene: 3. This CDR3 contains 16 residues. The CDR3 here is CASSLARTGSGNTIYF. CDR3 nucleotides: TGTGCCAGCAGCTTAGCCAGGACAGGATCTGGAAACACCATATATTTT.

The chain has TRBV7-2 and TRBJ1-4; D gene ambiguous. CDR1 and CDR2 (germline): SGHTA, FQGNSA. This CDR3 spans 15 amino acids. Trimming took 1 base from V and 4 from J, leaving 10 bases between them. As DNA, the CDR3 is TGTGCCAGCAGCTTAGAGTCAGTGCTTAATGAAAAACTGTTTTTT. Translating it yields CASSLESVLNEKLFF.

Only a few counts were recorded for this clone. The V call is TRBV9, the J call TRBJ1-1; a weak D match, TRBD1 (5 bases). This CDR3 is built from 13 residues. CDR1 and CDR2 from the germline V gene are SGDLS and YYNGEE. Deletions cut 0 bases from V and 4 bases from J, with 7 bases between. The CDR3 region is CASSVERGTEAFF. CDR3 nucleotide sequence: TGTGCCAGCAGCGTAGAAAGGGGCACTGAAGCTTTCTTT.

V is TRBV7-2 and J is TRBJ2-1; the match to TRBD2 covers 14 bases. CDR1 is SGHTA, CDR2 FQGNSA, per germline. V shed 0 bases and J 8 bases; nucleotides not matched to a gene: 6. This CDR3 region has 17 residues. Here the CDR3 DNA reads TGTGCCAGCAGCTTAGCGTGGACTAGCGGGGGGACCCATGAGCAGTTCTTC. Protein sequence: CASSLAWTSGGTHEQFF.

The V and J genes are TRBV5-1 and TRBJ2-3; TRBD2 agrees at 9 bases. The CDR3 is 15 residues long. Germline V CDR1 and CDR2: SGHRS, YFSETQ. V gave up 0 bases and J gave up 3 bases; unmatched junction bases: 2. The CDR3 region is CASSLGSGGTDTQYF. CDR3 coding DNA: TGCGCCAGCAGCTTGGGTAGCGGGGGAACAGATACGCAGTATTTT. The whole variable domain, remainder taken from reference TRBV5-1 and TRBJ2-3, is KAGVTQTPRYLIKTRGQQVTLSCSPISGHRSVSWYQQTPGQGLQFLFEYFSETQRNKGNFPGRFSGRQFSNSRSEMNVSTLELGDSALYLCASSLGSGGTDTQYFGPGTRLTVL.

This rearrangement joins TRBV15 to TRBJ1-3, with D perhaps TRBD1 (5 bases). V lost 2 bases, J lost 3 bases, and 17 bases lay in between. Germline loops: CDR1 LNHNV, CDR2 YYDKDF (reference sequence). The CDR3 loop spans 17 amino acids. The CDR3 nucleotides are TGTGCCACCAGCAGATCCTACAGGCTGGAGTTTGGAAACACCATATATTTT. Encoded protein: CATSRSYRLEFGNTIYF.

The rearrangement links TRBV18 to TRBJ1-5; D uncertain. The CDR3 has 16 residues. Germline CDR1 KGHSH, CDR2 LQKENI. V dropped 2 bases and J dropped 7 bases, with 18 bases sitting between them. CDR3 sequence (DNA): TGTGCCAGCTCACCAGGAGGCCCTGCTTTAGGCCAGCCCCAGCATTTT. This translates into CASSPGGPALGQPQHF.

The J gene is TRBJ2-1, the V gene TRBV4-3, with 10 nucleotides matching TRBD1. J was trimmed by 6 bases and V by 3 bases; bases with no gene match: 5. The CDR3 totals 15 residues. CDR1 is LGHNA and CDR2 is YSLEER in the germline V gene. CDR3 sequence reads: CASSQGTGAANEQFF. CDR3 coding DNA: TGCGCCAGCAGCCAGGGGACAGGGGCGGCCAATGAGCAGTTCTTC.

The CDR3 DNA reads TGTGCCAGCAGCCCCCGGGACAGGGAAGAGAATGGCTACACCTTC. Amino acids: CASSPRDREENGYTF. The V gene is TRBV21-1, the J gene TRBJ1-2; the table calls TRBD1, which could not be checked here. TRBV21-1 counts as a pseudogene. The CDR3 is 15 amino acids.

The chain combines TRBV27 with TRBJ1-6; 9 nucleotides match TRBD1. CDR1 is MNHEY and CDR2 is SMNVEV in the germline V gene (reference sequence). With V trimmed by 5 bases and J by 7 bases, 3 bases remained unmatched. CDR3 length equals 14 residues. CDR3 in amino acids: CASSPGTGNSPLHF. Here the CDR3 DNA reads TGTGCCAGCAGTCCTGGGACAGGGAATTCACCCCTCCACTTT.

The gene calls are TRBV9 and TRBJ2-4, with D maybe TRBD2 (5 bases). CDR3 size: 15 residues. Germline lookup yields CDR1 SGDLS and CDR2 YYNGEE. The V and J ends lost 4 bases and 1 base respectively, with 12 bases between them. The DNA of the CDR3 is TGTGCCAGCAGCTTCCGACCGGGGGCCAAAAACATTCAGTACTTC. This translates into CASSFRPGAKNIQYF.

This rearrangement joins TRBV6-5 to TRBJ1-2, with TRBD1 as a possible D gene (6 bases). V was pared by 6 bases and J by 4 bases, with 12 bases between. The CDR3 has 13 amino acids. Germline V CDR1 and CDR2: MNHEY, SVGAGI. The CDR3 sequence is CASSPGQLYGYTF. The DNA of the CDR3 is TGTGCCAGCAGCCCCGGACAGCTCTATGGCTACACCTTC.

The chain combines TRBV10-2 with TRBJ1-3; D call uncertain. From germline, CDR1 is WSHSY and CDR2 SAAADI. V was trimmed by 0 bases and J by 3 bases, leaving 3 bases between them. CDR3 length equals 13 residues. CDR3 nucleotide sequence: TGCGCCAGCAGTGAGTCCGGTGGAAACACCATATATTTT. It yields the protein CASSESGGNTIYF.

This chain's CDR3 is CASSPRTGGAGGYTF. The DNA of the CDR3 is TGTGCCAGCAGCCCCCGAACAGGGGGCGCGGGAGGCTACACCTTC. The chain joins TRBV7-2 to TRBJ1-2; 9 bases align to TRBD1. The CDR3 loop spans 15 amino acids. V lost 5 bases and J lost 8; bases outside the gene matches: 12. Germline values: CDR1 SGHTA, CDR2 FQGNSA.

CDR3 sequence (DNA): TGTGCCAGTACACCAGGGGGACCTAACTATGGCTACACCTTC. This gives the protein CASTPGGPNYGYTF. This chain connects TRBV19 to TRBJ1-2; 7 nucleotides line up with TRBD1. Looked up from germline, CDR1 is LNHDA and CDR2 is SQIVND (reference sequence). The CDR3 sequence is 14 residues long. V lost 7 bases and J lost 0; bases outside the gene matches: 5.

V gene TRBV4-2 combines with J gene TRBJ2-7; 8 bases map to TRBD1. The germline V gene has CDR1 LGHNA and CDR2 YNFKEQ. The V and J ends lost 5 bases and 5 bases, in that order; junction bases with no gene match: 5. The CDR3 runs to 13 residues. The CDR3 DNA is TGTGCCAGCAGCGCCGGACAGGGCCACGAGCAGTACTTC. Amino acids: CASSAGQGHEQYF.